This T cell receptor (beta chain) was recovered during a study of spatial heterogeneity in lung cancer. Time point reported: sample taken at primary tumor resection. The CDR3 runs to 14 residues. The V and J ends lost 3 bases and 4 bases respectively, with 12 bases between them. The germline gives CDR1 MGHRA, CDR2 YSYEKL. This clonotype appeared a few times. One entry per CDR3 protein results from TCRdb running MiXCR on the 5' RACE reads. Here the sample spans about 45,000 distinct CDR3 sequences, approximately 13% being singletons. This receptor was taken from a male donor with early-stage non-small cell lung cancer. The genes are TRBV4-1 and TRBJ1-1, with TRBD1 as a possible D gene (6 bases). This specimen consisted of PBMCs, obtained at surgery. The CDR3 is CASSHQGRGTEAFF. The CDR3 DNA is TGCGCCAGCAGCCACCAGGGGAGAGGCACTGAAGCTTTCTTT.